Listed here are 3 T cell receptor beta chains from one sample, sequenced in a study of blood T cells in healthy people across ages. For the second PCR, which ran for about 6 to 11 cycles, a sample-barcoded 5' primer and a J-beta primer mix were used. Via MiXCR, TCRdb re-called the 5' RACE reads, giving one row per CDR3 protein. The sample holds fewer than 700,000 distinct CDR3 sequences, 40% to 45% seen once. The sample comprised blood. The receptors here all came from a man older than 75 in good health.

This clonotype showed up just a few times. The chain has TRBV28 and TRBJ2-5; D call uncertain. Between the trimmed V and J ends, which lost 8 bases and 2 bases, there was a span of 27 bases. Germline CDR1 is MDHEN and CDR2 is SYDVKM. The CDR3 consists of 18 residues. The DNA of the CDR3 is TGTGCCAGCCCACCTTCCACGGCTCAACTCACAATACAAGAGACCCAGTACTTC. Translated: CASPPSTAQLTIQETQYF.

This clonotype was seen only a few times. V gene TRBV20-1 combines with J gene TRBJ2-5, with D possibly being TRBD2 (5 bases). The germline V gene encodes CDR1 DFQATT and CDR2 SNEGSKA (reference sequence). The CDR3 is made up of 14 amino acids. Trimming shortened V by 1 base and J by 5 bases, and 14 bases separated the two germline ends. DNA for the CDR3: TGCAGTGCTAGAGCGTTCCAGGAGGTGGAGACCCAGTACTTC. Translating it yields CSARAFQEVETQYF.

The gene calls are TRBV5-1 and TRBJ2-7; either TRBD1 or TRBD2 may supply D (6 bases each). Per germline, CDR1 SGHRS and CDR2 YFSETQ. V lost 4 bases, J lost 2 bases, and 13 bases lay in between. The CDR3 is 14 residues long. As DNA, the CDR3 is TGCGCCAGCAGCGCGGGACATAGGCCCTACGAGCAGTACTTC. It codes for CASSAGHRPYEQYF. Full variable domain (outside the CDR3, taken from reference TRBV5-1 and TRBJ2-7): KAGVTQTPRYLIKTRGQQVTLSCSPISGHRSVSWYQQTPGQGLQFLFEYFSETQRNKGNFPGRFSGRQFSNSRSEMNVSTLELGDSALYLCASSAGHRPYEQYFGPGTRLTVT.